This T cell receptor beta chain was identified during a study of shared clonotypes between healthy human individuals. Generated by immunoSEQ multiplex PCR, the TCRdb table keeps only in-frame clones and is missing some. Among millions of clones, roughly nine tenths were seen once, and the ten largest hold 0.13% to 0.15%. The length of the CDR3 is 15 residues. Germline assignment: CDR1 MNHEY and CDR2 SVGAGI. Trimming cost V 2 bases and J 4 bases, with 14 bases left between them. The chain joins TRBV6-5 to TRBJ1-2; D ambiguous. The sequence derives from a man aged 18 to 30 in good health. The specimen sequenced was naive CD4+ T cells sorted from blood. Subset noted: CD45RA+ positively selected. The CDR3 sequence: CASSYGSGTPYGYTF. The CDR3 bases are TGTGCCAGCAGTTACGGAAGCGGCACTCCCTATGGCTACACCTTC.